One and the same sample provided the 19 T cell receptor beta chains below, sequenced in a study of blood T cell repertoires in COVID-19. The assay was immunoSEQ multiplex PCR, and TCRdb's table has in-frame clones only and misses some. The sample includes about 34,000 clones, 90% of them seen just once. Sequencing was carried out using peripheral blood. These receptor sequences come from a man older than 75 with acute or convalescent COVID-19.

As to this clone: Additional DNA sequences in this sample encode the identical CDR3. The chain links TRBV9 to TRBJ2-2, with D tentatively TRBD1 (5 bases). V was pared by 4 bases and J by 3 bases, with 16 bases between. The CDR3 covers 16 residues. From germline, CDR1 is SGDLS and CDR2 YYNGEE. The chain's CDR3 is CASSLRGDSDTGELFF. As DNA, the CDR3 is TGTGCCAGCAGCCTAAGAGGAGACAGTGACACCGGGGAGCTGTTTTTT.

In DNA form, the CDR3 reads TGCGCCAGCAGCTTCACAGGGAGCCAAGAGACCCAGTACTTC. The encoded protein is CASSFTGSQETQYF. The genes are TRBV5-1 and TRBJ2-5, with D possibly matching TRBD1 (6 bases). V lost 2 bases, J lost 1 base, and 9 bases lay in between. Germline V gene sequence: CDR1 SGHRS, CDR2 YFSETQ. This CDR3 has 14 residues. The full variable domain, completed using reference TRBV5-1 and TRBJ2-5, is KAGVTQTPRYLIKTRGQQVTLSCSPISGHRSVSWYQQTPGQGLQFLFEYFSETQRNKGNFPGRFSGRQFSNSRSEMNVSTLELGDSALYLCASSFTGSQETQYFGPGTRLLVL.

This clone was counted a single time. J is TRBJ2-2 and V is TRBV5-1; 8 bases are shared with TRBD1. Germline V gene data show CDR1 as SGHRS and CDR2 as YFSETQ. CDR3 length: 15 residues. Losses at the gene ends were 5 bases for V and 0 bases for J; bases not matched to a gene: 3. The CDR3 reads CASRGGQANTGELFF. The DNA of the CDR3 is TGCGCCAGCAGGGGGGGACAGGCGAACACCGGGGAGCTGTTTTTT.

The chain combines TRBV4-1 with TRBJ2-3; 10 nucleotides line up with TRBD1. Trimming at V came to 5 bases and at J to 0 bases, leaving 5 bases not matched to a gene. Germline assignment: CDR1 MGHRA and CDR2 YSYEKL. This CDR3 has 16 residues. This CDR3 is CASSRQGASSTDTQYF. The CDR3 DNA reads as TGCGCCAGCAGCAGACAGGGGGCTTCTAGCACAGATACGCAGTATTTT.

The chain employs TRBV28 and TRBJ1-1; D gene ambiguous. Germline V gene lookup returns CDR1 MDHEN and CDR2 SYDVKM. The V end lost 6 bases, the J end lost 8 bases, and 13 bases lay between the germline ends. The CDR3 spans 12 residues. CDR3 amino acids: CASSTGVTEAFF. CDR3 nucleotides: TGTGCCAGCAGCACTGGTGTGACAGAAGCTTTCTTT.

V is TRBV29-1 and J is TRBJ2-7, with D possibly TRBD2 on 5 matching bases. The germline V gene has CDR1 SQVTM and CDR2 ANQGSEA. The CDR3 contains 15 residues. V lost 7 bases and J lost 5, with 24 bases in between. This CDR3 reads CSASLGLGFLNEQYF. The CDR3 bases are TGCAGCGCATCGCTAGGACTGGGATTTCTGAACGAGCAGTACTTC.

The V and J genes are TRBV9 and TRBJ2-7; 7 bases map to TRBD1. This CDR3 is built from 16 residues. The ends lost 0 bases at V and 1 base at J; junction bases unmatched: 7. CDR1 is SGDLS and CDR2 is YYNGEE in the germline V gene. The CDR3 DNA is TGTGCCAGCAGCGTAGCACCTACAGGGGATTCCTACGAGCAGTACTTC. Amino acid sequence: CASSVAPTGDSYEQYF. The variable domain in full, completed from reference TRBV9 and TRBJ2-7, reads DSGVTQTPKHLITATGQRVTLRCSPRSGDLSVYWYQQSLDQGLQFLIQYYNGEERAKGNILERFSAQQFPDLHSELNLSSLELGDSALYFCASSVAPTGDSYEQYFGPGTRLTVT.

This CDR3 reads CASSPPLQGAYGYTF. The CDR3 nucleotides are TGCGCCAGCAGCCCACCCCTACAGGGGGCTTATGGCTACACCTTC. The chain has TRBV5-1 and TRBJ1-2, with TRBD1 matching 9 bases. The CDR3 length is 15 residues. J was trimmed by 5 bases and V by 4 bases; bases with no gene match: 9. Germline V gene data show CDR1 as SGHRS and CDR2 as YFSETQ.

This clone was counted only a few times. The chain recombines TRBV7-9 with TRBJ2-3, with D maybe TRBD2 (6 bases). Germline CDR1 and CDR2: SEHNR and FQNEAQ (reference sequence). This CDR3 contains 17 residues. V lost 4 bases to trimming and J lost 4 bases, with 21 bases between them. The CDR3 loop is CASSWAPGGTVADTQYF. CDR3 DNA sequence: TGTGCCAGCAGCTGGGCCCCAGGAGGGACGGTGGCAGATACGCAGTATTTT. Full variable domain (remainder filled in from reference TRBV7-9 and TRBJ2-3): DTGVSQNPRHKITKRGQNVTFRCDPISEHNRLYWYRQTLGQGPEFLTYFQNEAQLEKSRLLSDRFSAERPKGSFSTLEIQRTEQGDSAMYLCASSWAPGGTVADTQYFGPGTRLTVL.

The chain uses TRBV7-2 and TRBJ1-2; TRBD1 is a possible D gene (6 bases). V lost 5 bases and J lost 4, with 23 bases in between. Germline CDR1 is SGHTA and CDR2 is FQGNSA. The CDR3 sequence is 17 residues long. The CDR3 bases are TGTGCCAGCAGCCTGGAAACCGGGCTAGGGGGAAGCTATGGCTACACCTTC. Translation gives CASSLETGLGGSYGYTF.

As to this clone: Other DNA sequences in the same sample also yield this CDR3. This chain connects TRBV30 to TRBJ1-5, with D possibly matching TRBD1 (5 bases). Deletions cut 0 bases from V and 4 bases from J, with 7 bases between. The CDR3 has 13 amino acids. Germline-derived CDR1 and CDR2 are GTSNPN and SVGIG (reference sequence). The CDR3 DNA reads TGTGCCTGGAGTGTCGGGGGTAATCAGCCCCAGCATTTT. It yields the protein CAWSVGGNQPQHF.

The rearrangement uses TRBV25-1 and TRBJ1-2, with D perhaps TRBD1 (6 bases). Germline CDR1 reads MGHDK; CDR2 reads SYGVNS. The CDR3 has 16 amino acids. The germline V and J ends were trimmed by 4 bases and 0 bases, with 15 bases remaining between them. The CDR3 loop is CASSGRRDTTNYGYTF. The CDR3 DNA sequence: TGTGCCAGCAGTGGCCGACGGGACACGACTAACTATGGCTACACCTTC.

The rearrangement uses TRBV4-2 and TRBJ2-2; D is undetermined. The CDR3 is 15 residues long. V gave up 5 bases and J gave up 1 base, with 11 bases separating them. Germline assignment: CDR1 LGHNA and CDR2 YNFKEQ. This CDR3 is CASSALSGNTGELFF. The CDR3 bases are TGTGCCAGCAGCGCTCTGTCCGGGAACACCGGGGAGCTGTTTTTT.

The CDR3 protein is CASSLGTYAGGYTF. In DNA form, the CDR3 reads TGTGCCAGCAGCTTAGGGACTTATGCGGGTGGCTACACCTTC. V and J are TRBV7-9 and TRBJ1-2, with unresolved D. CDR1 SEHNR and CDR2 FQNEAQ come from the germline V gene (reference sequence). The CDR3 has 14 amino acids. Trimming cost V 1 base and J 7 bases, with 13 bases left between them.

The rearrangement joins TRBV9 to TRBJ2-7; TRBD1 matches at 7 bases. This CDR3 has 14 amino acids. Germline assignment: CDR1 SGDLS and CDR2 YYNGEE. Trimming at V came to 0 bases and at J to 3 bases, leaving 3 bases not matched to a gene. CDR3 residues: CASSVGAGGYEQYF. The CDR3 DNA is TGTGCCAGCAGCGTAGGGGCAGGGGGCTACGAGCAGTACTTC.

This clone has a single count. V is TRBV30 and J is TRBJ2-1, with 9 bases that match TRBD2. V lost 2 bases, J lost 5 bases, and 4 bases stayed unmatched. Germline CDR1 and CDR2: GTSNPN and SVGIG (reference sequence). This CDR3 spans 14 amino acids. In nucleotides, the CDR3 is TGTGCCTGGAGTAGAGCGGGGGGCCACAATGAGCAGTTCTTC. Amino acids: CAWSRAGGHNEQFF.

The CDR3 bases are TGTGCCAGCAGCCAGAGGGTAATAGCGGGGGTGAATGAGCAGTTCTTC. This gives the protein CASSQRVIAGVNEQFF. The rearrangement uses TRBV3-1 (or the pseudogene TRBV3-2) and TRBJ2-1; the match to TRBD2 covers 9 bases. The CDR3 extends over 16 amino acids. V was clipped by 3 bases and J by 7 bases; unmatched bases: 10. Germline V gene sequence: CDR1 LGHDT, CDR2 YNNKEL (reference sequence).

V usage is TRBV11-2 and J usage is TRBJ2-5; possibly TRBD2 for D (7 bases). Germline V gene sequence: CDR1 SGHAT, CDR2 FQNNGV. CDR3 length: 16 residues. Trimming took 4 bases from V and 1 from J, leaving 16 bases between them. The CDR3 loop is CASSWGGDTAQETQYF. In DNA form, the CDR3 reads TGTGCCAGCAGCTGGGGGGGGGACACGGCCCAAGAGACCCAGTACTTC.

This clone was picked up a small number of times. This chain joins TRBV10-2 and TRBJ2-1, with 8 bases aligning to TRBD2. The CDR3 loop spans 17 amino acids. In germline, CDR1 is WSHSY, CDR2 SAAADI. Losses at the gene ends were 2 bases for V and 4 bases for J; bases not matched to a gene: 10. The CDR3 coding sequence is TGCGCCAGCAGTGAGCCTCAAGGTACTAGCGGTTACAATGAGCAGTTCTTC. Its protein is CASSEPQGTSGYNEQFF.